This is a list of T cell receptor beta chains from one sample in a study of CD8+ T cells in alopecia areata. Sequenced by immunoSEQ multiplex PCR; TCRdb stores in-frame clones only, minus some. Of roughly 250,000 clones listed, 67% are singletons. The material sequenced was CD4+ T cells sorted from blood, taken at week 0. Receptors originate from a human donor with alopecia areata. Each CDR3 is given with its conserved first and last residue. The order of the fields is CDR3 protein, J gene, V gene.

CSVEDVSYEQYF	TRBJ2-7	TRBV29-1
CASSVLGTEQFF	TRBJ2-1	TRBV9
CSAKSGTGAETTYEQYF	TRBJ2-7	TRBV29-1
CASSLRGLRTEQYF	TRBJ2-7	TRBV5-4
CASSAWGGETQYF	TRBJ2-5	TRBV5-1
CASSPDINEQFF	TRBJ2-1	TRBV2
CASSLVLQGGNQPQHF	TRBJ1-5	TRBV7-2
CASSQVFPTGTVYQPQHF	TRBJ1-5	TRBV4-1
CSVDRGNTGELFF	TRBJ2-2	TRBV29-1
CASSLGRSGGNTIYF	TRBJ1-3	TRBV5-6
CASSQEGQGAGGTDTQYF	TRBJ2-3	TRBV4-3
CASSRDRGNSPLHF	TRBJ1-6	TRBV18
CASTGTMNTEAFF	TRBJ1-1	TRBV5-4
CSVGGPTPGELFF	TRBJ2-2	TRBV29-1
CASSAGTGRHEQFF	TRBJ2-1	TRBV25-1
CSVEDLGTSTDTQYF	TRBJ2-3	TRBV29-1
CASSYSRGGNQPQHF	TRBJ1-5	TRBV6-5
CASNRAASQETQYF	TRBJ2-5	TRBV6-5
CASSPPTQPEKLFF	TRBJ1-4	TRBV18
CASKTSGANVLTF	TRBJ2-6	TRBV2
CASRPTGGLYGYTF	TRBJ1-2	TRBV5-6
CASSVPGAYTQYF	TRBJ2-3	TRBV7-2
CASSYRTGANVLTF	TRBJ2-6	TRBV6-5
CASKQGTTDTQYF	TRBJ2-3	TRBV27
CASSLRDFGGYTF	TRBJ1-2	TRBV7-2
CASSFLRGANTGELFF	TRBJ2-2	TRBV5-4
CASSLAGAYEQYF	TRBJ2-7	TRBV11-2
CSVVGVDTQYF	TRBJ2-3	TRBV29-1
CASSPMGQFNYNSPLHF	TRBJ1-6	TRBV7-9
CASSQQDSKNQPQHF	TRBJ1-5	TRBV23-1
CALTSVSTDTQYF	TRBJ2-3	TRBV30
CASSHGSRGPTEAFF	TRBJ1-1	TRBV5-1
CATSRIRQGANTGELFF	TRBJ2-2	TRBV15
CASSLTATASYEQYF	TRBJ2-7	TRBV5-1
CASRPPGQLTDTQYF	TRBJ2-3	TRBV19
CSAPLAYEQYF	TRBJ2-7	TRBV20-1
CASKQGVSETGELFF	TRBJ2-2	TRBV5-4
CASSLVKQIGTGELFF	TRBJ2-2	TRBV5-6
CAWSEATVPGNSPLHF	TRBJ1-6	TRBV30
CSVVLGIQPQHF	TRBJ1-5	TRBV29-1
CASSLGQGVPNIQYF	TRBJ2-4	TRBV7-9
CASSPLGTAYGYTF	TRBJ1-2	TRBV18
CASSLGPGDYNEQFF	TRBJ2-1	TRBV7-6
CASGLEQTPNF	TRBJ1-1	TRBV12-5
CASSAHGRQQETQYF	TRBJ2-5	TRBV9
CASSPPSPAGLEGKLFF	TRBJ1-4	TRBV7-6
CATTGTGGYEQYF	TRBJ2-7	TRBV10-3
CAWSVTSETQYF	TRBJ2-5	TRBV30
CAWSLLSLWLF	TRBJ2-1	TRBV30
CASSVVSLAGGSEQFF	TRBJ2-1	TRBV25-1
CASSEMARRQFF	TRBJ2-1	TRBV6-5
CAWSVLLGADEKLFF	TRBJ1-4	TRBV30
CASSLVSGVPYEQYF	TRBJ2-7	TRBV11-2
CASSTGTYNEQFF	TRBJ2-1	TRBV5-1
CASSNRQNYEQYF	TRBJ2-7	TRBV5-1
CSASRPNGYTF	TRBJ1-2	TRBV20-1
CAWSRGLGTYEQYF	TRBJ2-7	TRBV30
CASDRVGPGAFF	TRBJ1-1	TRBV6-5
CSVVPAGGPNDEQFF	TRBJ2-1	TRBV29-1
CATSGGGFSYNEQFF	TRBJ2-1	TRBV15